One and the same sample provided the 23 T cell receptor beta chains below, sequenced in a study of CD8 T cells in ankylosing spondylitis. TCRdb re-called the 5' RACE reads with MiXCR, one entry per CDR3 protein. Of 350,000 to 400,000 distinct CDR3 sequences listed, roughly 22% are singletons. Sequenced sample: blood, either unsorted or a sorted T cell fraction (not recorded which). These receptors came from a male donor with ankylosing spondylitis or in good health (not recorded which).

This clonotype appeared a few times. The chain uses TRBV7-9 and TRBJ2-5, with unresolved D. The germline V gene encodes CDR1 SEHNR and CDR2 FQNEAQ (reference sequence). V lost 3 bases, J lost 2 bases, and 10 bases lay in between. There are 14 residues in the CDR3. CDR3 in amino acids: CASSLYSEQETQYF. In DNA, the CDR3 is TGTGCCAGCAGCTTGTACAGCGAACAAGAGACCCAGTACTTC.

This clonotype has more than one count but fewer than ten. CDR3 nucleotide sequence: TGCAGCGTTATCCGGGACCCGAACACCGGGGAGCTGTTTTTT. It yields the protein CSVIRDPNTGELFF. This sequence joins TRBV29-1 and TRBJ2-2; either TRBD1 or TRBD2 may supply D (5 bases each). V lost 5 bases and J lost 0, with 10 bases in between. Germline V gene sequence: CDR1 SQVTM, CDR2 ANQGSEA. The CDR3 has 14 residues.

CDR3 bases: TGCAGCGCCACGACAGGGAGGATCTACGAGCAGTACTTC. Encoded protein: CSATTGRIYEQYF. This chain links TRBV29-1 with TRBJ2-7, with TRBD1 as a possible D gene (7 bases). CDR1 SQVTM and CDR2 ANQGSEA come from the germline V gene. Trimming stripped 7 bases from V and 3 bases from J, with 16 bases between. The CDR3 runs to 13 residues.

This clonotype was recorded a few times. The chain has TRBV7-9 and TRBJ1-1; D call uncertain. V gave up 7 bases and J gave up 10 bases, with 16 bases separating them. CDR1 SEHNR and CDR2 FQNEAQ come from the germline V gene (reference sequence). CDR3 length: 12 residues. CDR3 loop: CASTEPLPAAFF. For the CDR3, the DNA is TGTGCCAGCACCGAACCCCTGCCGGCAGCTTTCTTT.

This clonotype was seen only a few times. V and J are TRBV29-1 and TRBJ2-5; the D call may be TRBD1 or TRBD2 (5 bases each). This CDR3 is 14 amino acids long. The germline V gene has CDR1 SQVTM and CDR2 ANQGSEA. V was clipped by 3 bases and J by 5 bases, with 16 bases between them. CDR3 in DNA: TGCAGCGTTGACGACCCTGAGGGGCTTGAGACCCAGTACTTC. It yields the protein CSVDDPEGLETQYF.

This clonotype was recorded a few times. The chain carries TRBV29-1 and TRBJ2-1; 7 bases are shared with TRBD1. CDR3 size: 15 residues. The ends lost 0 bases at V and 5 bases at J; junction bases unmatched: 7. Per germline, CDR1 SQVTM and CDR2 ANQGSEA. The CDR3 nucleotides are TGCAGCGTTGAAGATCTCCGGGACAGCGACAATGAGCAGTTCTTC. It translates to CSVEDLRDSDNEQFF.

This clonotype has more than one count but fewer than ten. The V gene is TRBV4-1, the J gene TRBJ2-4, with 12 bases lining up with TRBD2. The CDR3 has 18 amino acids. The germline V gene has CDR1 MGHRA and CDR2 YSYEKL. The J segment lost 2 bases and the V segment lost 1 base, leaving 6 bases of the junction unmatched. CDR3: CASSQASSGGATKNIQYF. For the CDR3, the DNA is TGCGCCAGCAGCCAAGCCTCTAGCGGGGGGGCCACCAAAAACATTCAGTACTTC.

This clonotype showed up just a few times. The chain has TRBV24-1 and TRBJ2-3, with D possibly TRBD2 on 7 matching bases. V gave up 3 bases and J gave up 4 bases, with 16 bases separating them. CDR1 and CDR2 (germline): KGHDR, SFDVKD. CDR3 size: 16 residues. CDR3 coding DNA: TGTGCCACCAGTGATGCTTTTGCGGGGGCCGCAGATACGCAGTATTTT. This gives the protein CATSDAFAGAADTQYF.

This sequence joins TRBV27 and TRBJ2-1; D not certain. The CDR3 is 13 amino acids. Trimming left V 2 bases short and J 6 bases short, with 8 bases between. The germline V gene encodes CDR1 MNHEY and CDR2 SMNVEV (reference sequence). Here the CDR3 reads CASSLASGNEQFF. As DNA, the CDR3 is TGTGCCAGCAGTTTAGCCTCGGGCAATGAGCAGTTCTTC.

The chain couples TRBV12-3 or TRBV12-4 to TRBJ2-7; D possibly corresponds to TRBD1 (6 bases). This CDR3 is built from 15 residues. V lost 2 bases, J lost 5 bases, and 16 bases lay in between. CDR3 sequence (DNA): TGTGCCAGCAGTTTAAGAACACAGGGATGGGACGAGCAGTACTTC. This gives the protein CASSLRTQGWDEQYF.

This clonotype was seen more than once but under ten times. The V gene is TRBV12-3 or TRBV12-4, the J gene TRBJ2-3, with TRBD1 matching over 9 bases. The ends lost 2 bases at V and 0 bases at J; junction bases unmatched: 6. The CDR3 runs to 17 residues. In DNA, the CDR3 is TGTGCCAGCAGTTTAACACAGGGGGCTTACAGCACAGATACGCAGTATTTT. This encodes CASSLTQGAYSTDTQYF.

The rearrangement links TRBV3-1 to TRBJ2-1; D unresolved. Germline CDR1 LGHDT, CDR2 YNNKEL (reference sequence). There are 15 residues in the CDR3. Trimming stripped 0 bases from V and 5 bases from J, with 11 bases between. The CDR3 protein is CASSQEGNGHNEQFF. Here the CDR3 DNA reads TGTGCCAGCAGCCAAGAGGGTAACGGCCACAATGAGCAGTTCTTC.

The chain uses TRBV3-1 and TRBJ2-7; D remains ambiguous. Looked up from germline, CDR1 is LGHDT and CDR2 is YNNKEL (reference sequence). The CDR3 length is 15 residues. With 5 bases removed from V and 4 bases from J, the gap between germline ends came to 18 bases. The CDR3: CASSSSLDRSYEQYF. The CDR3 DNA follows: TGTGCCAGCAGCTCCAGCCTCGATCGTTCGTACGAGCAGTACTTC.

The rearrangement links TRBV15 to TRBJ1-1; tentatively, D is TRBD1 (6 bases). This CDR3 contains 16 residues. CDR1 LNHNV and CDR2 YYDKDF come from the germline V gene (reference sequence). Trimming cost V 4 bases and J 4 bases, with 19 bases left between them. CDR3 nucleotide sequence: TGTGCCACCAGCAACGGGGGGGGCGGGTTTCTCACTGAAGCTTTCTTT. Residues: CATSNGGGGFLTEAFF.

The sample holds many counts of this clonotype. The chain joins TRBV12-3 or TRBV12-4 to TRBJ2-7, with 7 bases matching TRBD2. This CDR3 contains 14 residues. With 3 bases clipped from V and 4 bases from J, the junction kept 6 bases outside the gene matches. CDR3 in DNA: TGTGCCAGCAGTTTCGAGGGAGGGGTGTACGAGCAGTACTTC. Translated: CASSFEGGVYEQYF.

This clonotype has a handful of counts. The V call is TRBV3-1, the J call TRBJ2-1, with 9 nucleotides matching TRBD2. Germline-derived CDR1 and CDR2 are LGHDT and YNNKEL (reference sequence). The CDR3 spans 17 residues. Trimming at V came to 0 bases and at J to 12 bases, leaving 15 bases not matched to a gene. Here the CDR3 reads CASSQDPSPSGVDSQFF. CDR3 sequence (DNA): TGTGCCAGCAGCCAAGATCCCAGTCCTAGCGGGGTAGATTCGCAGTTCTTC.

The table lists this clonotype with a few counts. V and J are TRBV10-3 and TRBJ2-1, with D perhaps TRBD2 (7 bases). The V gene lost 10 bases and the J gene lost 4 bases, with 20 bases spanning the gap. Germline assignment: CDR1 ENHRY and CDR2 SYGVKD. The CDR3 runs to 15 residues. This CDR3 reads CATMDRGAVYNEQFF. For the CDR3, the DNA is TGTGCCACCATGGACCGGGGGGCTGTATACAATGAGCAGTTCTTC.

This clonotype appeared a few times. J is TRBJ2-2 and V is TRBV6-5; D is undetermined. The germline V and J ends were trimmed by 5 bases and 6 bases, with 7 bases remaining between them. The V gene's germline CDR1 is MNHEY and CDR2 SVGAGI. The CDR3 loop spans 12 amino acids. The chain's CDR3 is CASSRSPGELFF. CDR3 in DNA: TGTGCCAGCAGTCGCAGCCCCGGGGAGCTGTTTTTT.

The rearrangement uses TRBV10-3 and TRBJ2-2, with 9 nucleotides matching TRBD2. CDR1 and CDR2 from the germline V gene are ENHRY and SYGVKD. With V trimmed by 7 bases and J by 2 bases, 11 bases remained unmatched. CDR3 length equals 17 residues. This chain's CDR3 is CAIMLERLADNTGELFF. DNA of the CDR3: TGTGCCATCATGTTGGAGAGACTAGCGGATAACACCGGGGAGCTGTTTTTT.

The V gene is TRBV5-6, the J gene TRBJ2-7; D uncertain. The CDR3 has 13 amino acids. Germline-derived CDR1 and CDR2 are SGHDT and YYEEEE. V shed 4 bases and J shed 5 bases, with 13 bases lying between them. CDR3 sequence reads: CASSLSGLNEQYF. The CDR3 DNA follows: TGTGCCAGCAGCCTCTCGGGCCTCAACGAGCAGTACTTC.

This clonotype was recorded a few times. The gene calls are TRBV19 and TRBJ2-7, with D possibly being TRBD1 or TRBD2 (7 bases each). CDR1 is LNHDA and CDR2 is SQIVND in the germline V gene (reference sequence). The CDR3 length is 15 residues. V lost 6 bases to trimming and J lost 3 bases, with 18 bases between them. The DNA of the CDR3 is TGTGCCAGTAGCCCCCACAGGGGAGGGAGCTACGAGCAGTACTTC. This translates into CASSPHRGGSYEQYF.

The chain joins TRBV29-1 to TRBJ2-7; TRBD1 matches at 8 bases. Germline V lookup: CDR1 SQVTM, CDR2 ANQGSEA. V lost 3 bases and J lost 3; bases outside the gene matches: 7. The CDR3 loop spans 14 amino acids. CDR3 region: CSVELGDRGYEQYF. The CDR3 bases are TGCAGCGTTGAGCTTGGAGACAGGGGCTACGAGCAGTACTTC.

The table lists this clonotype with a few counts. The gene calls are TRBV20-1 and TRBJ2-1; TRBD2 is a possible D gene (6 bases). Trimming took 0 bases from V and 0 from J, leaving 12 bases between them. The CDR3 is 16 amino acids. The V gene's germline CDR1 is DFQATT and CDR2 SNEGSKA (reference sequence). In DNA, the CDR3 is TGCAGTGCTAGAGATCCGGAGGGGCTCTCCTACAATGAGCAGTTCTTC. Translating gives CSARDPEGLSYNEQFF.